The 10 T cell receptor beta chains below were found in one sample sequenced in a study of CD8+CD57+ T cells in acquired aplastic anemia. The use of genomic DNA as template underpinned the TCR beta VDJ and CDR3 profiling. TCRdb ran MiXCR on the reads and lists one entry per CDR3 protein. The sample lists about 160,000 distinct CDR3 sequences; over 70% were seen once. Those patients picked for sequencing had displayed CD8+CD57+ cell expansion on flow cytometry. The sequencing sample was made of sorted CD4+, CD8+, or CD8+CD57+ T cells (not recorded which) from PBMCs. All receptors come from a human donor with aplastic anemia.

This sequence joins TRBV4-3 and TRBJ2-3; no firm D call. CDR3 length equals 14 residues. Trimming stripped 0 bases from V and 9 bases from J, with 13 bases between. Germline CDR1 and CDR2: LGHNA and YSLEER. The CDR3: CASSQDRSASTQYF. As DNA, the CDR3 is TGCGCCAGCAGCCAAGATCGATCAGCGTCAACGCAGTATTTT.

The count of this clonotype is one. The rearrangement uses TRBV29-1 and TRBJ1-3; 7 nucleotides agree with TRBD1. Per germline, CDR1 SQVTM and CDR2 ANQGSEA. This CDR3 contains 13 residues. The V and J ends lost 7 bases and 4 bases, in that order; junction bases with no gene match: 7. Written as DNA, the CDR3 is TGCAGCGCTAATGGAGGGGGCGGAAACACCATATATTTT. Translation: CSANGGGGNTIYF.

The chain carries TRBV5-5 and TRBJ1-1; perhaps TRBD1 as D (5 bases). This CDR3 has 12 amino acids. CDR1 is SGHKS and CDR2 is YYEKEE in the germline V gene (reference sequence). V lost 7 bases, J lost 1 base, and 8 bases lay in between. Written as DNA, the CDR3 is TGTGCCAGCGGGGGATCGAACACTGAAGCTTTCTTT. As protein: CASGGSNTEAFF.

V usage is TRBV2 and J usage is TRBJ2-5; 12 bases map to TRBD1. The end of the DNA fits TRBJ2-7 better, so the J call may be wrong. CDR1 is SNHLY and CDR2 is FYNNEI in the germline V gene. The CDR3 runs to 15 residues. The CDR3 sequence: CASKPGQGAPDEQYF. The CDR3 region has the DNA TGTGCCAGCAAACCGGGACAGGGGGCTCCCGACGAGCAGTACTTC.

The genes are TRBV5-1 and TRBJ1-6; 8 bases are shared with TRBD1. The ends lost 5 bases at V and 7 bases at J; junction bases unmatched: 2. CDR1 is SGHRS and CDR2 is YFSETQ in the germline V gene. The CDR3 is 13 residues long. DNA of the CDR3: TGCGCCAGCAGACGGACAGGGAATTCACCCCTCCACTTT. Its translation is CASRRTGNSPLHF. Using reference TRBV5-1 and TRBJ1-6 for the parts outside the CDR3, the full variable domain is KAGVTQTPRYLIKTRGQQVTLSCSPISGHRSVSWYQQTPGQGLQFLFEYFSETQRNKGNFPGRFSGRQFSNSRSEMNVSTLELGDSALYLCASRRTGNSPLHFGNGTRLTVT.

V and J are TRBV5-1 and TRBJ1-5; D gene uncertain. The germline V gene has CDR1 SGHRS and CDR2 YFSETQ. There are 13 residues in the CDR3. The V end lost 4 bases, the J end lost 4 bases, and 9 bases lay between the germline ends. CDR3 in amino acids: CASSPGINQPQHF. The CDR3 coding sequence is TGCGCCAGCAGCCCGGGGATTAATCAGCCCCAGCATTTT.

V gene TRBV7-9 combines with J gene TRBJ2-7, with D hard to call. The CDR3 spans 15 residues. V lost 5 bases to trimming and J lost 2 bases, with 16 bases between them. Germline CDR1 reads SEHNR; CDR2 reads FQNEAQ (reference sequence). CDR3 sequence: CASSLGGPTTYEQYF. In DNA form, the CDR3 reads TGTGCCAGCAGCCTCGGCGGACCCACTACCTACGAGCAGTACTTC.

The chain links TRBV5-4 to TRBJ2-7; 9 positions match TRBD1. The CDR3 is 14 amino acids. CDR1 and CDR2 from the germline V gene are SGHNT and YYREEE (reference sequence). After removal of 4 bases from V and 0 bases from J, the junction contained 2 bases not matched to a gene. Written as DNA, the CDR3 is TGTGCCAGCAGCGCGGACAGGGGCTCCTACGAGCAGTACTTC. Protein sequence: CASSADRGSYEQYF.

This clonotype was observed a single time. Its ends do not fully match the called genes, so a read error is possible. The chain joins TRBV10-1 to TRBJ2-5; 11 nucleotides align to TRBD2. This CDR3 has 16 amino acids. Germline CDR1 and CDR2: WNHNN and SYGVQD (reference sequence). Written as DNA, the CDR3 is TGTGCCAGCAGGGATCCGGGACTAGCGGACCAAGAGACCCAGTACTTC. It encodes CASRDPGLADQETQYF.

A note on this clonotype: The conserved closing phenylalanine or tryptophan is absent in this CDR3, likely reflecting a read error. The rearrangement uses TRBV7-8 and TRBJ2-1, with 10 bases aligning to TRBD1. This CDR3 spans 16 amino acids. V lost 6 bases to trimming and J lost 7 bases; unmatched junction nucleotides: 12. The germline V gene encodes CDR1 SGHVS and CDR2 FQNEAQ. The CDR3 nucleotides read TGTGCCAGCAGGGGGAGAGACAGGGGGCGCGGAAATGAGCAGTTCCTC. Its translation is CASRGRDRGRGNEQFL.